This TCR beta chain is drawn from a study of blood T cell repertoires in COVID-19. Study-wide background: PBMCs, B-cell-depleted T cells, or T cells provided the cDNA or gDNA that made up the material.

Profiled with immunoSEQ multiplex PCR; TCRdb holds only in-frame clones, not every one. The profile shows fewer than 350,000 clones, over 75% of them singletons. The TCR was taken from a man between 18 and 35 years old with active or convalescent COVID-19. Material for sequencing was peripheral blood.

Here the CDR3 DNA reads TGTGCCAGCAGTGACTACGGGGGTGAAGCTTTCTTT. It specifies CASSDYGGEAFF. The chain carries TRBV6-4 and TRBJ1-1; possible D gene TRBD1, 5 bases. The CDR3 extends over 12 amino acids. V gave up 1 base and J gave up 7 bases, with 7 bases separating them. Germline V gene data show CDR1 as MRHNA and CDR2 as SNTAGT.